Below, 15 T cell receptor beta chains from the same sample are listed, as sequenced in a study of technical replicates of blood from a few donors. TCRdb keeps only in-frame clones here, not all; method: immunoSEQ multiplex PCR. The profile shows tens of thousands of clones, about 90% of them singletons. Sequencing was carried out using T cells isolated from PBMCs. The receptors stem from a human donor in good health.

The genes are TRBV19 and TRBJ1-1, with 12 bases matching TRBD1. The germline CDR1 and CDR2 sequences are LNHDA and SQIVND (reference sequence). The CDR3 consists of 15 residues. Trimming at V came to 6 bases and at J to 11 bases, leaving 13 bases not matched to a gene. The CDR3 nucleotides are TGTGCCAGTAGGGATACCGGGACAGGGGGCTTCATGGCTTTCTTT. It is translated as CASRDTGTGGFMAFF.

The V and J genes are TRBV5-1 and TRBJ1-1, with D possibly matching TRBD1 (5 bases). CDR1 and CDR2 (germline): SGHRS, YFSETQ. The CDR3 runs to 14 residues. The V end was cut by 0 bases, the J end by 3 bases, with 9 bases between. CDR3 nucleotide sequence: TGCGCCAGCAGCTTGGTTGGAGGGGACACTGAAGCTTTCTTT. This translates into CASSLVGGDTEAFF.

This sequence joins TRBV7-9 and TRBJ2-7; 9 positions match TRBD1. Germline loops: CDR1 SEHNR, CDR2 FQNEAQ (reference sequence). The ends lost 5 bases at V and 5 bases at J; junction bases unmatched: 13. CDR3 length equals 16 residues. This chain's CDR3 is CASSNFMDRGSHEQYF. The CDR3, as DNA: TGTGCCAGCAGCAACTTTATGGACAGGGGATCCCACGAGCAGTACTTC.

This clone has only a few counts. The chain employs TRBV4-1 and TRBJ1-1, with a tentative D call TRBD1 (5 bases). Per the germline V gene, CDR1 is MGHRA and CDR2 is YSYEKL. The CDR3 spans 15 residues. Trimming pared 0 bases from V and 1 base from J, leaving 9 bases between. The CDR3 region is CASSQDSRGNTEAFF. The CDR3 nucleotides are TGCGCCAGCAGCCAAGATTCAAGGGGGAACACTGAAGCTTTCTTT.

The chain links TRBV7-8 to TRBJ2-1; D call uncertain. V lost 2 bases and J lost 3, with 14 bases in between. The germline V gene encodes CDR1 SGHVS and CDR2 FQNEAQ. This CDR3 contains 16 residues. The CDR3 DNA reads TGTGCCAGCAGCTTAATCCCGAGCACAGTCTACAATGAGCAGTTCTTC. Protein product: CASSLIPSTVYNEQFF.

The chain couples TRBV28 to TRBJ2-5; 7 positions agree with TRBD1. Trimming cost V 7 bases and J 0 bases; bases outside gene matches: 8. The V gene's germline CDR1 is MDHEN and CDR2 SYDVKM. This CDR3 has 15 residues. The CDR3 DNA is TGTGCCAGCAATAACAGGGGAGATTACCAAGAGACCCAGTACTTC. It encodes CASNNRGDYQETQYF.

The genes are TRBV7-6 and TRBJ2-4, with TRBD1 identical over 7 bases. The CDR3 sequence is 14 residues long. Germline loops: CDR1 SGHVS, CDR2 FNYEAQ. J gave up 1 base and V 5 bases, and 2 bases lay outside the gene matches. DNA for the CDR3: TGTGCCAGCAGCCAACAGGGGGCCAAAAACATTCAGTACTTC. Residues: CASSQQGAKNIQYF.

The chain joins TRBV4-1 to TRBJ2-3; 12 positions agree with TRBD2. The CDR3 has 20 amino acids. Germline V gene lookup returns CDR1 MGHRA and CDR2 YSYEKL. V was pared by 0 bases and J by 6 bases, with 16 bases of the junction left unmatched. In DNA, the CDR3 is TGCGCCAGCAGCCAAGAAATAGATACTAGCGGGGGGCTTTCCTCGGATACGCAGTATTTT. Its translation: CASSQEIDTSGGLSSDTQYF.

V and J are TRBV10-3 and TRBJ2-7; a possible D gene is TRBD1 (6 bases). V was pared by 2 bases and J by 7 bases, with 15 bases between. The CDR3 contains 14 residues. Germline CDR1 reads ENHRY; CDR2 reads SYGVKD. In DNA, the CDR3 is TGTGCCATCAGTGAGCGTCAGGGACATTGGGAGCAGTACTTC. This gives the protein CAISERQGHWEQYF.

The chain carries TRBV29-1 and TRBJ1-2; 8 bases agree with TRBD1. The V gene's germline CDR1 is SQVTM and CDR2 ANQGSEA. The CDR3 has 13 residues. V trimming: 5 bases; J trimming: 8 bases; junction bases outside the gene matches: 10. The CDR3 loop reads CSVYWQGADGYTF. In DNA, the CDR3 is TGCAGCGTTTATTGGCAGGGGGCTGACGGCTACACCTTC.

The CDR3 nucleotides are TGCGCCAGCACCATAGGGGAGGGCCACAACGAGCAGTACTTC. This encodes CASTIGEGHNEQYF. The chain combines TRBV4-1 with TRBJ2-7, with 7 bases aligning to TRBD2. J lost 5 bases, V lost 7 bases, and 11 bases had no gene match. CDR1 MGHRA and CDR2 YSYEKL come from the germline V gene. This CDR3 spans 14 amino acids.

The rearrangement links TRBV5-1 to TRBJ2-5; 7 bases align to TRBD1. V dropped 0 bases and J dropped 2; count of bases not matched to a gene: 7. The CDR3 totals 16 residues. Germline V lookup: CDR1 SGHRS, CDR2 YFSETQ. CDR3 loop: CASSLGQGAAQETQYF. The CDR3 coding sequence is TGCGCCAGCAGCTTGGGACAGGGCGCTGCGCAAGAGACCCAGTACTTC.

V is TRBV11-1 and J is TRBJ2-3, with D maybe TRBD2 (6 bases). Germline V lookup: CDR1 SGHAT, CDR2 FQDESV (reference sequence). Trimming stripped 1 base from V and 6 bases from J, with 14 bases between. The CDR3 totals 15 residues. The CDR3 sequence: CASSLGSSGFDTQYF. The CDR3 DNA is TGTGCCAGCAGCTTAGGCTCCAGCGGGTTTGATACGCAGTATTTT.

CDR3 nucleotides: TGCGCCAGCAGCCCTCAGGGCCTCGAAGAGACCCAGTACTTC. This translates into CASSPQGLEETQYF. This chain uses TRBV4-1 with TRBJ2-5; weak D call: TRBD1 (5 bases). CDR1 and CDR2 from the germline V gene are MGHRA and YSYEKL. CDR3 length: 14 residues. Trimming stripped 4 bases from V and 3 bases from J, with 12 bases between.

This chain links TRBV25-1 with TRBJ1-5; 7 positions match TRBD1. V shed 5 bases and J 9 bases; nucleotides not matched to a gene: 13. From germline, CDR1 is MGHDK and CDR2 SYGVNS. CDR3 length equals 15 residues. CDR3 DNA: TGTGCCAGCAGTAGGGTAGGGGGCGAAGGTGGGCCCCAGCATTTT. Protein: CASSRVGGEGGPQHF.